Shown below are 26 T cell receptor beta chains from a single sample sequenced in a study of radiotherapy plus CTLA-4 blockade in lung cancer. The assay was immunoSEQ multiplex PCR, and TCRdb's table has in-frame clones only and misses some. This table has about 45,000 clones, around 76% appearing once. Sequenced here: peripheral blood, sampled from a patient treated with radiotherapy plus ipilimumab. All receptors come from a human donor with non-small cell lung cancer who had stable disease on radiotherapy plus ipilimumab.

This chain connects TRBV7-8 to TRBJ1-1; maybe TRBD1 (6 bases). The CDR3 has 14 residues. V gave up 4 bases and J gave up 0 bases, with 9 bases separating them. Germline loops: CDR1 SGHVS, CDR2 FQNEAQ. The CDR3 DNA reads TGTGCCAGCAGCTCTCACAGGGTGAACACTGAAGCTTTCTTT. Amino acids: CASSSHRVNTEAFF.

This clone was seen more than once but under ten times. The chain is built from TRBV6-1 and TRBJ2-2, with 13 bases matching TRBD2. This CDR3 has 16 residues. Germline V gene data show CDR1 as MNHNS and CDR2 as SASEGT. With 3 bases clipped from V and 6 bases from J, the junction kept 4 bases outside the gene matches. The CDR3 sequence is CASSDQGLAGAGELFF. The DNA for the CDR3 is TGTGCCAGCAGTGATCAAGGACTAGCGGGGGCCGGGGAGCTGTTTTTT.

There are a few counts of this clone. The V and J genes are TRBV5-4 and TRBJ1-2, with 10 positions matching TRBD1. After removal of 4 bases from V and 4 bases from J, the junction contained 7 bases not matched to a gene. Germline V gene sequence: CDR1 SGHNT, CDR2 YYREEE (reference sequence). The CDR3 consists of 15 residues. The CDR3 loop reads CASSTWTGGGYGYTF. The CDR3 DNA reads as TGTGCCAGCAGCACCTGGACAGGGGGGGGCTATGGCTACACCTTC.

The chain links TRBV10-3 to TRBJ1-2; D perhaps matches TRBD1 (5 bases). V shed 3 bases and J shed 6 bases, with 11 bases lying between them. This CDR3 contains 13 residues. From germline, CDR1 is ENHRY and CDR2 SYGVKD. The chain's CDR3 is CAISDRDMHGYTF. As DNA, the CDR3 is TGTGCCATCAGTGACAGGGATATGCATGGCTACACCTTC.

The rearrangement uses TRBV7-8 and TRBJ2-7; no reliable D call. This CDR3 comprises 12 residues. Per germline, CDR1 SGHVS and CDR2 FQNEAQ. With 3 bases removed from V and 5 bases from J, the gap between germline ends came to 8 bases. This CDR3 is CASSFQTNEQYF. The CDR3 coding sequence is TGTGCCAGCAGCTTTCAGACAAACGAGCAGTACTTC.

This chain joins TRBV28 and TRBJ1-5; tentative D call: TRBD1 (5 bases). Germline assignment: CDR1 MDHEN and CDR2 SYDVKM. Trimming removed 5 bases at V and 5 bases at J, with 16 bases between. CDR3 length: 15 residues. The CDR3 DNA reads as TGTGCCAGCAGTCTTCTGCGTGGAGGGGATCAGCCCCAGCATTTT. It specifies CASSLLRGGDQPQHF.

The chain combines TRBV6-1 with TRBJ2-2, with D tentatively TRBD1 or TRBD2 (5 bases each). Germline CDR1 is MNHNS and CDR2 is SASEGT. CDR3 length equals 15 residues. The V end lost 4 bases, the J end lost 4 bases, and 13 bases lay between the germline ends. This CDR3 is CASSVSGAGTGELFF. The CDR3 DNA reads TGTGCCAGCAGTGTATCCGGGGCTGGCACCGGGGAGCTGTTTTTT.

This rearrangement joins TRBV6-5 to TRBJ2-5; TRBD2 matches at 11 bases. The ends lost 2 bases at V and 9 bases at J; junction bases unmatched: 8. Germline CDR1 MNHEY, CDR2 SVGAGI. This CDR3 region has 15 residues. This CDR3 reads CASSYALAGGAAQYF. CDR3 bases: TGTGCCAGCAGTTACGCCCTAGCGGGGGGTGCGGCCCAGTACTTC.

Sample share makes this clone medium-sized (0.01 to 0.1%). V is TRBV6-4 and J is TRBJ2-3; D may be TRBD2 (5 bases). The CDR3 has 15 amino acids. The V gene's germline CDR1 is MRHNA and CDR2 SNTAGT. V lost 0 bases to trimming and J lost 2 bases, with 9 bases between them. CDR3 sequence: CASSDSASITDTQYF. DNA of the CDR3: TGTGCCAGCAGTGACTCCGCTAGCATCACAGATACGCAGTATTTT.

Points on this clone: Other DNA sequences within the sample encode an identical CDR3. The genes are TRBV6-5 and TRBJ1-6; TRBD1 is a possible D gene (5 bases). Germline V lookup: CDR1 MNHEY, CDR2 SVGAGI. V lost 5 bases and J 4 bases, leaving 9 bases between the germline ends. The CDR3 runs 14 residues. The CDR3, as DNA: TGTGCCAGCAGTGCGGGACCGTATAATTCACCCCTCCACTTT. Protein product: CASSAGPYNSPLHF.

This chain uses TRBV9 with TRBJ2-7; TRBD2 matches at 9 bases. The germline V gene has CDR1 SGDLS and CDR2 YYNGEE. V shed 0 bases and J 4 bases; nucleotides not matched to a gene: 5. CDR3 size: 15 residues. This CDR3 reads CASSVGGGALYEQYF. The CDR3 region has the DNA TGTGCCAGCAGCGTAGGCGGGGGGGCCTTGTACGAGCAGTACTTC.

This chain links TRBV6-1 with TRBJ1-1; no firm D call. Trimming removed 2 bases from V and 3 bases from J, with 16 bases in between. CDR3 length: 16 residues. CDR1 and CDR2 from the germline V gene are MNHNS and SASEGT. CDR3 bases: TGTGCCAGCAGTGAACGGACCCCTGGGCGTGACACTGAAGCTTTCTTT. Its protein is CASSERTPGRDTEAFF.

The chain carries TRBV21-1 and TRBJ1-1. TRBV21-1 is given as a pseudogene. The CDR3 is 16 amino acids. CDR3: CASSKLPSTMNTEAFF. The CDR3 DNA reads TGTGCCAGCAGCAAACTACCTTCAACCATGAACACTGAAGCTTTCTTT.

The chain uses TRBV18 and TRBJ2-7; D gene uncertain. V lost 3 bases, J lost 1 base, and 10 bases lay in between. The CDR3 is 14 amino acids. Germline values: CDR1 KGHSH, CDR2 LQKENI. The CDR3: CASSPRGTSYEQYV. Here the CDR3 DNA reads TGTGCCAGCTCACCCAGAGGAACTTCCTACGAGCAGTACGTC.

The chain uses TRBV11-3 and TRBJ2-1; D ambiguous. From germline, CDR1 is SGHNT and CDR2 YENEEA. CDR3 length: 11 residues. Trimming shortened V by 4 bases and J by 5 bases, and 3 bases separated the two germline ends. CDR3 sequence reads: CASSYDNEQFF. The CDR3 DNA is TGTGCCAGCAGCTACGACAATGAGCAGTTCTTC.

The chain carries TRBV6-4 and TRBJ1-2, with 12 bases fitting TRBD1. CDR3 length: 15 amino acids. With V trimmed by 7 bases and J by 2 bases, 5 bases remained unmatched. Per the germline V gene, CDR1 is MRHNA and CDR2 is SNTAGT. The CDR3 sequence is CASNPGTGGNYGYTF. CDR3 DNA: TGTGCCAGCAACCCCGGGACAGGGGGCAACTATGGCTACACCTTC.

This clone appeared a few times. This likely stems from a read error, as it lies one base from a far larger clone. The chain uses TRBV5-4 and TRBJ1-1, with 7 bases that match TRBD1. The trim removed 0 bases at V and 2 bases at J, leaving 7 bases unmatched. Germline loops: CDR1 SGHNT, CDR2 YYREEE (reference sequence). CDR3 size: 16 residues. The CDR3 loop is CASSLVAGGTNTEAFF. The CDR3 DNA reads as TGTGCCAGCAGCTTGGTTGCAGGGGGGACTAACACTGAAGCTTTCTTT.

J is TRBJ1-1 and V is TRBV18; D is undetermined. The CDR3 contains 16 residues. Germline assignment: CDR1 KGHSH and CDR2 LQKENI. Trimming shortened V by 1 base and J by 4 bases, and 16 bases separated the two germline ends. The CDR3 reads CASSPLIGKRVTEAFF. CDR3 nucleotides: TGTGCCAGCTCACCACTTATTGGGAAACGGGTCACTGAAGCTTTCTTT.

The gene calls are TRBV6-1 and TRBJ2-7, with D perhaps TRBD2 (6 bases). The CDR3 covers 12 residues. Trimming cost V 0 bases and J 6 bases, with 6 bases left between them. Germline-derived CDR1 and CDR2 are MNHNS and SASEGT. As DNA, the CDR3 is TGTGCCAGCAGTGAAGCGGGGGGCGAGCAGTACGTC. Its translation is CASSEAGGEQYV.

The rearrangement links TRBV2 to TRBJ2-7; TRBD1 matches at 9 bases. V was clipped by 6 bases and J by 5 bases; unmatched bases: 5. Germline V gene data show CDR1 as SNHLY and CDR2 as FYNNEI. The CDR3 runs to 13 residues. The CDR3 here is CASSPGQGNEQYV. In DNA, the CDR3 is TGTGCCAGCAGCCCGGGACAGGGCAACGAGCAGTACGTC.

The rearrangement joins TRBV7-9 to TRBJ1-1; no definite D call. The CDR3 is 14 residues long. Trimming stripped 2 bases from V and 2 bases from J, with 9 bases between. CDR1 is SEHNR, CDR2 FQNEAQ, per germline (reference sequence). CDR3 nucleotides: TGTGCCAGCAGCTTAACGGCTACTAACACTGAAGCTTTCTTT. Translated: CASSLTATNTEAFF.

The genes are TRBV6-6 and TRBJ1-5; D ambiguous. This CDR3 contains 12 residues. Per the germline V gene, CDR1 is MNHNY and CDR2 is SVGAGI (reference sequence). Deletions cut 0 bases from V and 13 bases from J, with 10 bases between. The CDR3 reads CASSYSSAEQHF. DNA of the CDR3: TGTGCCAGCAGTTACTCGTCCGCGGAACAGCATTTT.

J is TRBJ2-3 and V is TRBV18; possible D gene TRBD2, 5 bases. The CDR3 sequence is 12 residues long. Per the germline V gene, CDR1 is KGHSH and CDR2 is LQKENI. Trimming took off 6 bases at V and 7 bases at J, with 11 bases between the two ends. CDR3 region: CASSPGVNTQYF. The CDR3 DNA is TGTGCCAGCTCTCCCGGGGTTAATACGCAGTATTTT.

The chain combines TRBV6-8 with TRBJ2-7, with D maybe TRBD1 (5 bases). V was clipped by 8 bases and J by 7 bases, with 21 bases between them. Germline V CDR1 and CDR2: MNHGY, SAAAGT. The CDR3 is 14 amino acids. In DNA, the CDR3 is TGTGCCAGCGCAGACAGTCCTACGACTGGAGAGCAGTACGTC. Translated, it gives CASADSPTTGEQYV.

V is TRBV18 and J is TRBJ2-3; D gene unclear. The CDR3 is 14 residues long. V dropped 0 bases and J dropped 4 bases, with 8 bases sitting between them. From germline, CDR1 is KGHSH and CDR2 LQKENI. CDR3 in amino acids: CASSPPHLADTQYF. For the CDR3, the DNA is TGTGCCAGCTCACCACCCCACTTGGCAGATACGCAGTATTTT.

The V and J genes are TRBV29-1 and TRBJ1-3, with D possibly TRBD1 on 6 matching bases. This CDR3 spans 12 amino acids. V lost 8 bases to trimming and J lost 3 bases, with 11 bases between them. Looked up from germline, CDR1 is SQVTM and CDR2 is ANQGSEA. In nucleotides, the CDR3 is TGCAGCACTCGGGACATTGGAAACACCATATATTTT. This sequence encodes CSTRDIGNTIYF.